This T cell receptor beta chain was obtained from a study of beta chain features in type 1 diabetes. Overall study context: Cell yields, gender and age were comparable in patients and healthy donors.

Points on this clone: The antigen remains unidentified.

Germline V gives CDR1 SNHLY, CDR2 FYNNEI. The CDR3 loop spans 15 amino acids. V was cut by 8 bases and J by 2 bases, with 18 bases left in between. Sequenced material consisted of expressed TCRB transcripts (all of the isolated RNA was reverse transcribed). Sequencing was performed with immunoSEQ multiplex PCR; in TCRdb, only in-frame clones are kept and a portion is missing. The sample includes some 200,000 clones, 15% to 20% of them seen just once. Whole-study findings and limits: Comparison showed that naive, central memory and Treg TCRB repertoires appeared more similar among patients than among healthy donors. People with Type 1 diabetes carried modestly yet significantly shorter TCRB CDR3s in all four CD4+ subsets. Individuals with type 1 diabetes displayed fewer insertions and more deletions at VDJ junctions.

The rearrangement links TRBV2 to TRBJ1-2; D might be TRBD1 (5 bases). Specimen: naive CD4+ T cells from blood. The sequence came from a man younger than 40 with type 1 diabetes. The CDR3 DNA sequence: TGTGCCAGCTTCATACTCACAGGTGCCAACTATGGCTACACCTTC. Amino acid sequence: CASFILTGANYGYTF.